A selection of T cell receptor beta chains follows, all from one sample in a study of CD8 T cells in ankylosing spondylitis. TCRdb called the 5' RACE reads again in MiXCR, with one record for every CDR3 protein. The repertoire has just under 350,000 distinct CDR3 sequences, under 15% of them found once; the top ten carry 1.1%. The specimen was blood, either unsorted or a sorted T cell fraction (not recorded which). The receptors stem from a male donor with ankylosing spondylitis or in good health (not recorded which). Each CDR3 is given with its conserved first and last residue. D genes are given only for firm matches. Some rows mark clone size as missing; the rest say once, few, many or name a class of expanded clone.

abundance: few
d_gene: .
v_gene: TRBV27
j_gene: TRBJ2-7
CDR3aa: CASSFSPLAREQYF
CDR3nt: TGTGCCAGCAGTTTTTCACCCCTAGCTAGGGAGCAGTACTTC

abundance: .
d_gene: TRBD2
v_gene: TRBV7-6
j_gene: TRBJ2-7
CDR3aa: CASSLGEGLAGASYEQYF
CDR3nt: TGTGCCAGCAGCTTAGGGGAGGGACTAGCGGGAGCGTCCTACGAGCAGTACTTC

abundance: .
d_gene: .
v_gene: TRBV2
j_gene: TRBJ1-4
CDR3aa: CASSSRDEKLFF
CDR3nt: TGTGCCAGCAGCAGCAGAGATGAAAAACTGTTTTTT

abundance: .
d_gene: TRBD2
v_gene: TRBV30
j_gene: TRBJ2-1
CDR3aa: CAWSEGLAGGNEQFF
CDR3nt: TGTGCCTGGAGTGAAGGGCTAGCGGGAGGCAATGAGCAGTTCTTC

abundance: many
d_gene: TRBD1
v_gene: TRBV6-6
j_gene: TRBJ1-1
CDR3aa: CASSDRANTEAFF
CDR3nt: TGTGCCAGCAGTGACAGGGCGAACACTGAAGCTTTCTTT

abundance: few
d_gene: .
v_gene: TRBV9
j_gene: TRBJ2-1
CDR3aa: CASSVAGATYNEQFF
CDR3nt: TGTGCCAGCAGCGTCGCGGGGGCCACCTACAATGAGCAGTTCTTC

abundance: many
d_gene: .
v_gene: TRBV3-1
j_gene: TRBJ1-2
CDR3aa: CASSQDRSGGYTF
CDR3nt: TGTGCCAGCAGCCAAGATAGGTCGGGTGGCTACACCTTC

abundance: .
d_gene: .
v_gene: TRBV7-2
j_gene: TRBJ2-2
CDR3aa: CASSFGLLTGELFF
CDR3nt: TGTGCCAGCAGCTTCGGACTACTCACCGGGGAGCTGTTTTTT

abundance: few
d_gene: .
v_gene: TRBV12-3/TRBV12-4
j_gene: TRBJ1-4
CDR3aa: CASSLRGGSEKLFF
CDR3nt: TGTGCCAGCAGTTTGCGGGGAGGGAGTGAAAAACTGTTTTTT

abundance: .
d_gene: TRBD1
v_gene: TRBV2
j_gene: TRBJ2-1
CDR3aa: CASGGQDFYNEQFF
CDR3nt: TGTGCCAGCGGGGGACAGGACTTCTACAATGAGCAGTTCTTC

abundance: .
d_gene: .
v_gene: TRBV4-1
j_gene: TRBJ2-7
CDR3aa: CASSQAGTNSYEQYF
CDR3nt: TGCGCCAGCAGCCAAGCCGGGACCAACTCCTACGAGCAGTACTTC

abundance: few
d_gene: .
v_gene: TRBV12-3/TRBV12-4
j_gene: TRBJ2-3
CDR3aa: CASSLKTSAGHTQYF
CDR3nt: TGTGCCAGCAGTTTAAAAACATCGGCGGGGCATACGCAGTATTTT

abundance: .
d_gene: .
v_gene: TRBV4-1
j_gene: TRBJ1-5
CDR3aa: CASSQAEMGGSQHF
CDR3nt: TGCGCCAGCAGCCAAGCTGAAATGGGGGGATCCCAGCATTTT

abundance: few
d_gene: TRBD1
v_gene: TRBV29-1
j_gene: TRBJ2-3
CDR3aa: CSVRTGPSTDTQYF
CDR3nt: TGCAGCGTACGGACAGGGCCCAGCACAGATACGCAGTATTTT

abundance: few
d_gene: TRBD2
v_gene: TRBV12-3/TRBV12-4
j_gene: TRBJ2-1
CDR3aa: CASTKASGRYNEQFF
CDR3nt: TGTGCCAGCACCAAGGCTAGCGGGAGGTACAATGAGCAGTTCTTC

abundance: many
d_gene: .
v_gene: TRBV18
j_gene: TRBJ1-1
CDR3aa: CASSQQGMNTEAFF
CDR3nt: TGTGCCAGCTCACAGCAGGGCATGAACACTGAAGCTTTCTTT

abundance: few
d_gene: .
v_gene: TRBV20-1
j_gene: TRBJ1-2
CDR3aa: CSATRALREGGYTF
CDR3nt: TGCAGTGCTACACGGGCTTTGAGGGAGGGTGGCTACACCTTC

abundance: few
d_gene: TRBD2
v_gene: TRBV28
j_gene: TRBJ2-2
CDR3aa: CASDSSPGGGRAPGELFF
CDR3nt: TGTGCCAGCGACTCTAGCCCGGGGGGCGGGAGGGCCCCCGGGGAGCTGTTTTTT

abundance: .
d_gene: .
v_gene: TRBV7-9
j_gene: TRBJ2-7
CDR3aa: CASSLFGAAYEQYF
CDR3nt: TGTGCCAGCAGCTTATTCGGGGCAGCTTACGAGCAGTACTTC

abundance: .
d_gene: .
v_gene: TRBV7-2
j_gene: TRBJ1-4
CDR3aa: CASSYRPRNDKLFF
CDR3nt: TGTGCCAGCAGCTACCGCCCCCGGAATGATAAACTGTTTTTT

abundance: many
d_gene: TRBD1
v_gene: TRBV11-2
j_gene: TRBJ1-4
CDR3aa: CASSLNPGQGRTEKLFF
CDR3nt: TGTGCCAGCAGCTTAAATCCCGGACAGGGCAGAACGGAAAAACTGTTTTTT

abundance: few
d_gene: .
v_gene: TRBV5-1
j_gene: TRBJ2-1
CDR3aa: CASSFTGTGQFF
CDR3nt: TGCGCCAGCAGCTTCACCGGGACGGGGCAGTTCTTC

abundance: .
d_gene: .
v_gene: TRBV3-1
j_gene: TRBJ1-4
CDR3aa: CASSRLGGEKLFF
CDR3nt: TGTGCCAGCAGCCGCCTGGGAGGAGAAAAACTGTTTTTT

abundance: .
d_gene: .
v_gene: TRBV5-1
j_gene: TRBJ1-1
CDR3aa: CASSIEGEVFF
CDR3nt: TGCGCCAGCAGCATCGAGGGTGAAGTTTTCTTT

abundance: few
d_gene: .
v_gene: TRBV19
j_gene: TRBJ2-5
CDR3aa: CASGSTETQYF
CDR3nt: TGTGCCAGTGGATCCACAGAGACCCAGTACTTC

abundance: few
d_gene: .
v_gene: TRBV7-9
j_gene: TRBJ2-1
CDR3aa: CASSWVIGTVSYNEQFF
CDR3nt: TGTGCCAGCAGCTGGGTAATTGGCACAGTCTCCTACAATGAGCAGTTCTTC

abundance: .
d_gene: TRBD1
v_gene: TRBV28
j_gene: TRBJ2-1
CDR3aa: CASAGWGQGFDEQFF
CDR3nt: TGTGCCAGTGCTGGTTGGGGACAGGGTTTCGATGAGCAGTTCTTC

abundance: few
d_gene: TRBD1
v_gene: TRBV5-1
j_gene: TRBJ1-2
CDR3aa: CASSSQQGADGYTF
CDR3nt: TGCGCCAGCAGCTCGCAACAGGGGGCTGATGGCTACACCTTC

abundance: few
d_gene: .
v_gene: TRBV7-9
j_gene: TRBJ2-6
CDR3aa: CASSLDSGWGANVLTF
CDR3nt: TGTGCCAGCAGCTTAGACTCGGGCTGGGGGGCCAACGTCCTGACTTTC

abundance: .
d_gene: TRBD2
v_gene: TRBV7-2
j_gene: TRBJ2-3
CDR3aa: CASSRTSGNTDTQYF
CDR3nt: TGTGCCAGCAGCCGGACTAGCGGGAACACAGATACGCAGTATTTT

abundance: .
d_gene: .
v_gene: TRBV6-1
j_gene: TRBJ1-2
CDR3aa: CASSESLGGYTF
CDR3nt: TGTGCCAGCAGTGAGAGTTTGGGTGGCTACACCTTC

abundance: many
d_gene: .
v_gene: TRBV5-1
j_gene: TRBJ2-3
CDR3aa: CASSSGPESDTQYF
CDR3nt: TGCGCCAGCAGCTCGGGCCCGGAGAGCGATACGCAGTATTTT

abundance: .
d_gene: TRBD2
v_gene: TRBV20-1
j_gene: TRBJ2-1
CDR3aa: CSARRLAMGYNEQFF
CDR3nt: TGCAGTGCCCGCCGACTAGCGATGGGTTACAATGAGCAGTTCTTC

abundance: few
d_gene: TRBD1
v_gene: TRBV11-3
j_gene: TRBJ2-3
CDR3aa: CASRPGQGFTDTQYF
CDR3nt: TGTGCCAGCAGACCGGGACAGGGGTTCACAGATACGCAGTATTTT

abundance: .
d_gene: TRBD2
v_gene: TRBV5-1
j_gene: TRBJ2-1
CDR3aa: CASSGGLAGEGEQFF
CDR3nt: TGCGCCAGCAGCGGGGGACTAGCGGGAGAGGGTGAGCAGTTCTTC

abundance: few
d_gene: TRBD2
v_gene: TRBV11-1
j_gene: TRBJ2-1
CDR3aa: CASSLGKLAGHPLYNEQFF
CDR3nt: TGTGCCAGCAGCTTAGGAAAACTAGCGGGACATCCTCTCTACAATGAGCAGTTCTTC

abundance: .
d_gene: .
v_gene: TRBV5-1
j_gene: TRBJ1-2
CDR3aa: CASSTDLYGYTF
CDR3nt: TGCGCCAGCAGCACTGACCTTTATGGCTACACCTTC

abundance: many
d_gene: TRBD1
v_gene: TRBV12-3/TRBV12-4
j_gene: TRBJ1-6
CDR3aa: CASSRDRHNSPLHF
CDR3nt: TGTGCCAGCAGCCGGGACAGGCATAATTCACCCCTCCACTTT

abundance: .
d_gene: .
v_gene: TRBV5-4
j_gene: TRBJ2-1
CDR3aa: CASSLGSDNEQFF
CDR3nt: TGTGCCAGCAGCTTGGGCAGCGACAATGAGCAGTTCTTC

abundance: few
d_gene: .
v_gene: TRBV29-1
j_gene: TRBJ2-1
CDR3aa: CSGLISRRGPYNEQFF
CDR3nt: TGCAGCGGACTCATCAGCAGGCGGGGCCCCTACAATGAGCAGTTCTTC

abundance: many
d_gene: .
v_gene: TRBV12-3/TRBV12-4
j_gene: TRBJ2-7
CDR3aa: CASRKGSYEQYF
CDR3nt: TGTGCCAGTCGAAAGGGATCCTACGAGCAGTACTTC

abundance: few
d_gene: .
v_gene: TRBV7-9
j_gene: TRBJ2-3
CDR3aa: CASSSGAGAEDTQYF
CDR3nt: TGTGCCAGCAGCTCAGGGGCGGGGGCCGAAGATACGCAGTATTTT

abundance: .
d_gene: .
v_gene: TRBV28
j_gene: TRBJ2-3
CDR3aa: CASSLQSLHTDTQYF
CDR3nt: TGTGCCAGCAGTTTACAAAGCTTACACACAGATACGCAGTATTTT

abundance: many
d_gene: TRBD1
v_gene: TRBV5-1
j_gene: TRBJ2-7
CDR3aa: CASSSGQGTHEQYF
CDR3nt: TGCGCCAGCAGCTCAGGACAGGGGACCCACGAGCAGTACTTC

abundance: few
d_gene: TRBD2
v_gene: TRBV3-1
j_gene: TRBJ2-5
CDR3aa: CASSLASGGPKYF
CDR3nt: TGTGCCAGCAGCCTGGCTAGCGGGGGCCCCAAGTACTTC

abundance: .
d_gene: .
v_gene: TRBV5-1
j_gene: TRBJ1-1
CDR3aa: CASSLAPGLSNPEAFF
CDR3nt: TGCGCCAGCAGCTTGGCTCCGGGACTCTCTAACCCTGAAGCTTTCTTT

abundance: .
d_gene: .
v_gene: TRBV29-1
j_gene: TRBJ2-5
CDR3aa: CSVDPHCRLQILGETQYF
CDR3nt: TGCAGCGTTGACCCCCACTGCCGCCTACAGATCCTTGGGGAGACCCAGTACTTC

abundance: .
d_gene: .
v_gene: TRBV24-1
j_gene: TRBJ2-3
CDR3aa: CATSDLEGDTQYF
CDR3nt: TGTGCCACCAGTGACCTGGAAGGAGATACGCAGTATTTT

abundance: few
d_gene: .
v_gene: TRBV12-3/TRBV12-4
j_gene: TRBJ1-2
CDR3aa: CASSPLKNNYGYTF
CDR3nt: TGTGCCAGCAGCCCGCTAAAGAATAACTATGGCTACACCTTC

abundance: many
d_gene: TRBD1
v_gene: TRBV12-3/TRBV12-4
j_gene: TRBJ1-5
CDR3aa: CASRKGQGNQPQHF
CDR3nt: TGTGCCAGCAGGAAAGGACAGGGCAATCAGCCCCAGCATTTT

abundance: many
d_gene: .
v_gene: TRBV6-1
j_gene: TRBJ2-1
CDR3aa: CASTRRGLGDNEQFF
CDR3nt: TGTGCCAGCACCCGGAGAGGGCTAGGGGACAATGAGCAGTTCTTC

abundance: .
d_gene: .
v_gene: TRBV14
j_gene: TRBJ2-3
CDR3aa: CASSQTSRPGDDTQYF
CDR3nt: TGTGCCAGCAGCCAGACTTCTCGGCCAGGGGACGATACGCAGTATTTT

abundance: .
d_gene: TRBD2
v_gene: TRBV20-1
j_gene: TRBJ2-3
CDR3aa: CSAPSLAGGLSDTQYF
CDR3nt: TGCAGTGCTCCCTCGTTAGCGGGGGGACTTTCAGATACGCAGTATTTT

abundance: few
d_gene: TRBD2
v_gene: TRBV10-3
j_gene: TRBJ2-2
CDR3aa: CAAFSGREPTGELFF
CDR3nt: TGTGCCGCTTTTAGCGGGAGGGAACCCACCGGGGAGCTGTTTTTT

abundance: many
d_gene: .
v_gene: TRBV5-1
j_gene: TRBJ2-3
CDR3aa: CASSSGGQTDTQYF
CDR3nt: TGCGCCAGCAGCTCGGGGGGCCAAACAGATACGCAGTATTTT

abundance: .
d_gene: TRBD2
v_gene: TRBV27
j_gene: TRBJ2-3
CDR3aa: CASSFFTSGSTDTQYF
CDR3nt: TGTGCCAGCAGTTTTTTTACTAGCGGAAGCACAGATACGCAGTATTTT

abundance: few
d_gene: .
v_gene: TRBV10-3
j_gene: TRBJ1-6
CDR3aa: CAISESSYSPLHF
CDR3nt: TGTGCCATCAGTGAGTCCTCGTATTCACCCCTCCACTTT

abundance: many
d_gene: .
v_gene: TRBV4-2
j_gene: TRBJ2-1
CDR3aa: CASSQPPGGYEQFF
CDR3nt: TGTGCCAGCAGCCAACCTCCAGGGGGGTATGAGCAGTTCTTC

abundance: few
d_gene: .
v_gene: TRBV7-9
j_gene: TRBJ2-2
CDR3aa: CASAPTGELFF
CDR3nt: TGTGCCAGCGCGCCGACCGGGGAGCTGTTTTTT